This T cell receptor (beta chain) comes out of a study of long-term antiretroviral therapy in people with HIV. With survey level as its setting, the immunoSEQ assay was v3.0. Only in-frame clones appear in the TCRdb table, and some are missing; sequencing was by immunoSEQ multiplex PCR. The repertoire includes 30,000 to 35,000 clones, about 94% of them detected once, and 3.5% to 4.5% sits in the top ten. This CDR3 has 15 amino acids. Germline CDR1 is LGHNT and CDR2 is FRNRAP. V shed 1 base and J 3 bases; nucleotides not matched to a gene: 3. This material consisted of unsorted PBMCs, taken 5 to 5.5 years after starting antiretroviral therapy. This TCR was recovered from a woman between 45 and 60 years old with HIV. This chain joins TRBV12-5 and TRBJ2-1, with 7 bases identical to TRBD1. CDR3 protein: CASGLGDSFYNEQFF. The DNA for the CDR3 is TGTGCTAGTGGTTTGGGGGACAGCTTCTACAATGAGCAGTTCTTC.